The 29 T cell receptor beta chains presented below share a single source sample, sequenced in a study of control samples from healthy donors and cancer patients. TCRdb's table, derived via immunoSEQ multiplex PCR, lists solely in-frame clones and lacks some. This sample yields about 180,000 clones, of which around 87% are seen a single time; about 1.4% belongs to the top ten. The sample comprised blood. Receptors originate from a woman aged 50 to 60 in good health.

V and J are TRBV27 and TRBJ1-6, with no clear D. V was trimmed by 5 bases and J by 7 bases, leaving 12 bases between them. CDR3 length: 14 amino acids. CDR1 is MNHEY and CDR2 is SMNVEV in the germline V gene (reference sequence). CDR3 region: CASSQEEFNSPLHF. CDR3 in DNA: TGTGCCAGCAGTCAGGAGGAGTTCAATTCACCCCTCCACTTT.

This rearrangement joins TRBV19 to TRBJ2-7, with TRBD1 matching 8 bases. The CDR3 sequence is 14 residues long. Germline V gene lookup returns CDR1 LNHDA and CDR2 SQIVND (reference sequence). The V gene end was trimmed by 2 bases and the J gene end by 3 bases; junction bases not matched to a gene: 3. CDR3 DNA: TGTGCCAGTAGTATAATTGGACAGGGCTACGAGCAGTACTTC. It specifies CASSIIGQGYEQYF.

This clone appeared once. The CDR3 loop reads CASSQGIRDRARATNEKLFF. CDR3 bases: TGTGCCAGCAGCCAAGGAATAAGGGACAGGGCCCGAGCAACTAATGAAAAACTGTTTTTT. V is TRBV3-1 (or the pseudogene TRBV3-2) and J is TRBJ1-4, with TRBD1 matching 9 bases. There are 20 residues in the CDR3. CDR1 is LGHDT and CDR2 is YNNKEL in the germline V gene (reference sequence). J gave up 0 bases and V 1 base, and 12 bases lay outside the gene matches.

This chain uses TRBV7-2 with TRBJ2-2; 7 bases align to TRBD2. The CDR3 is 17 residues long. V lost 0 bases, J lost 4 bases, and 8 bases stayed unmatched. CDR1 is SGHTA and CDR2 is FQGNSA in the germline V gene. The CDR3 DNA follows: TGTGCCAGCAGCTTAGCCATAGCGGGTACGGGCACCGGGGAGCTGTTTTTT. It specifies CASSLAIAGTGTGELFF.

The chain links TRBV29-1 to TRBJ2-5; TRBD1 aligns across 8 bases. CDR1 is SQVTM, CDR2 ANQGSEA, per germline. Unmatched junction bases numbered 1, after V lost 3 bases and J lost 4 bases. CDR3 length: 12 residues. The CDR3 reads CSVDRGLETQYF. The CDR3 coding sequence is TGCAGCGTTGACAGGGGGCTAGAGACCCAGTACTTC.

The V and J genes are TRBV12-3 or TRBV12-4 and TRBJ1-5; TRBD1 matches 7 bases. The CDR3 is 13 residues long. With 9 bases clipped from V and 5 bases from J, the junction kept 7 bases outside the gene matches. The CDR3 region is CASHRGLDQPQHF. CDR3 DNA sequence: TGTGCCAGTCACAGGGGATTGGATCAGCCCCAGCATTTT.

This chain connects TRBV18 to TRBJ2-5, with 7 bases fitting TRBD2. This CDR3 comprises 16 residues. Germline CDR1 KGHSH, CDR2 LQKENI. With V trimmed by 0 bases and J by 4 bases, 8 bases remained unmatched. The CDR3 is CASSPPWSAGAETQYF. The CDR3 coding sequence is TGTGCCAGCTCACCACCGTGGTCGGCGGGAGCAGAGACCCAGTACTTC.

The chain is built from TRBV7-2 and TRBJ2-7, with 8 bases lining up with TRBD2. The CDR3 consists of 14 residues. Trimming removed 4 bases from V and 3 bases from J; junction bases left unmatched: 5. From germline, CDR1 is SGHTA and CDR2 FQGNSA. The CDR3 reads CASSSLAADYEQYF. CDR3 nucleotide sequence: TGTGCCAGCAGCTCACTAGCGGCGGACTACGAGCAGTACTTC.

The rearrangement joins TRBV5-4 to TRBJ1-1, with D possibly being TRBD1 (6 bases). The CDR3 spans 15 residues. Trimming removed 4 bases at V and 0 bases at J, with 13 bases between. The germline CDR1 and CDR2 sequences are SGHNT and YYREEE (reference sequence). CDR3: CASSQEQGMNTEAFF. In DNA, the CDR3 is TGTGCCAGCAGCCAGGAACAGGGCATGAACACTGAAGCTTTCTTT. Together with reference TRBV5-4 and TRBJ1-1, the CDR3 gives the full variable domain: ETGVTQSPTHLIKTRGQQVTLRCSSQSGHNTVSWYQQALGQGPQFIFQYYREEENGRGNFPPRFSGLQFPNYSSELNVNALELDDSALYLCASSQEQGMNTEAFFGQGTRLTVV.

J is TRBJ2-1 and V is TRBV7-2; no definite D call. From germline, CDR1 is SGHTA and CDR2 FQGNSA. The CDR3 sequence is 14 residues long. V lost 1 base, J lost 2 bases, and 6 bases lay in between. The CDR3: CASSLDGAYNEQFF. The DNA of the CDR3 is TGTGCCAGCAGCTTAGACGGAGCCTACAATGAGCAGTTCTTC.

The CDR3 region is CASSPGQDYGYTF. CDR3 nucleotide sequence: TGCGCCAGCAGCCCGGGACAGGACTATGGCTACACCTTC. The chain recombines TRBV5-1 with TRBJ1-2, with 8 bases lining up with TRBD1. CDR3 length: 13 residues. Germline V lookup: CDR1 SGHRS, CDR2 YFSETQ. The junction had 2 bases not matched to a gene; V was cut back by 4 bases and J by 3 bases.

The chain is built from TRBV18 and TRBJ2-7; 8 nucleotides match TRBD1. Per the germline V gene, CDR1 is KGHSH and CDR2 is LQKENI. After removal of 6 bases from V and 4 bases from J, the junction contained 11 bases not matched to a gene. The CDR3 length is 15 residues. CDR3 DNA: TGTGCCAGCTCCCCTTCGAGACAGGGGTCATACGAGCAGTACTTC. Amino acid sequence: CASSPSRQGSYEQYF. The variable domain in full, completed from reference TRBV18 and TRBJ2-7, reads NAGVMQNPRHLVRRRGQEARLRCSPMKGHSHVYWYRQLPEEGLKFMVYLQKENIIDESGMPKERFSAEFPKEGPSILRIQQVVRGDSAAYFCASSPSRQGSYEQYFGPGTRLTVT.

The chain recombines TRBV7-3 with TRBJ1-1; no clear D gene. Germline-derived CDR1 and CDR2 are SGHTA and FQGTGA. Deletions cut 3 bases from V and 4 bases from J, with 9 bases between. The CDR3 has 13 residues. The CDR3: CASSFGVSTEAFF. DNA of the CDR3: TGTGCCAGCAGCTTCGGTGTGTCCACTGAAGCTTTCTTT.

The chain is built from TRBV15 and TRBJ1-5; D might be TRBD1 (5 bases). CDR3 length equals 13 residues. Trimming took 5 bases from V and 0 from J, leaving 5 bases between them. CDR1 LNHNV and CDR2 YYDKDF come from the germline V gene (reference sequence). The CDR3 DNA reads as TGTGCCACCAGCGGACATAGCAATCAGCCCCAGCATTTT. Translated, it gives CATSGHSNQPQHF. Together with reference TRBV15 and TRBJ1-5, the CDR3 gives the full variable domain: DAMVIQNPRYQVTQFGKPVTLSCSQTLNHNVMYWYQQKSSQAPKLLFHYYDKDFNNEADTPDNFQSRRPNTSFCFLDIRSPGLGDTAMYLCATSGHSNQPQHFGDGTRLSIL.

This chain joins TRBV28 and TRBJ1-2; D is unclear. The length of the CDR3 is 12 residues. Germline-derived CDR1 and CDR2 are MDHEN and SYDVKM. V was trimmed by 4 bases and J by 4 bases, leaving 7 bases between them. CDR3 in amino acids: CASSSSAYGYTF. The CDR3 DNA sequence: TGTGCCAGCAGTTCATCAGCCTATGGCTACACCTTC.

The rearrangement joins TRBV6-2 or TRBV6-3 to TRBJ1-5, with 7 bases matching TRBD1. The CDR3 is 16 amino acids. Germline values: CDR1 MNHEY, CDR2 SVGEGT. J lost 2 bases, V lost 2 bases, and 6 bases had no gene match. CDR3 region: CASSYVRGTGNQPQHF. CDR3 DNA sequence: TGTGCCAGCAGTTACGTAAGAGGGACAGGCAATCAGCCCCAGCATTTT.

The chain couples TRBV3-1 (or the pseudogene TRBV3-2) to TRBJ2-3, with 10 bases aligning to TRBD2. CDR3 length: 18 residues. V lost 6 bases and J lost 2; bases outside the gene matches: 14. Per the germline V gene, CDR1 is LGHDT and CDR2 is YNNKEL (reference sequence). The CDR3: CASSLQGGLAENTDTQYF. The CDR3 DNA follows: TGTGCCAGCAGTTTACAGGGAGGACTAGCGGAGAACACAGATACGCAGTATTTT.

The V call is TRBV9, the J call TRBJ2-1; 12 bases line up with TRBD2. The CDR3 length is 17 residues. V lost 4 bases and J lost 5; bases outside the gene matches: 10. In germline, CDR1 is SGDLS, CDR2 YYNGEE. The CDR3 DNA reads TGTGCCAGCAGCTTTGGACTAGCGGGAACAATCCACAATGAGCAGTTCTTC. This gives the protein CASSFGLAGTIHNEQFF.

The genes are TRBV5-4 and TRBJ1-3; TRBD1 might be the D (6 bases). This CDR3 is built from 15 residues. CDR1 and CDR2 from the germline V gene are SGHNT and YYREEE (reference sequence). V lost 4 bases and J 0 bases, leaving 11 bases between the germline ends. The CDR3, as DNA: TGTGCCAGCAGCGCCGGACAGACCTCTGGAAACACCATATATTTT. This encodes CASSAGQTSGNTIYF.

The CDR3 region has the DNA TGTGCCAGCAGCGTAAGGGACAGCTCTGGAAACACCATATATTTT. It translates to CASSVRDSSGNTIYF. This chain uses TRBV9 with TRBJ1-3; 7 bases match TRBD1. The germline V gene has CDR1 SGDLS and CDR2 YYNGEE. J was trimmed by 0 bases and V by 1 base; bases with no gene match: 1. CDR3 length equals 15 residues.

The chain links TRBV4-2 to TRBJ2-7, with 8 bases matching TRBD1. The CDR3 loop spans 18 amino acids. V was clipped by 4 bases and J by 1 base; unmatched bases: 15. Per germline, CDR1 LGHNA and CDR2 YNFKEQ. CDR3 sequence (DNA): TGTGCCAGCAGCCCTAACTCCCTTCGGACAGGGAGTTCCTACGAGCAGTACTTC. Its protein product is CASSPNSLRTGSSYEQYF.

The CDR3 bases are TGTGCCAGCACTCGGGACAGGCAGCGGACCCAGTACTTC. Translating it yields CASTRDRQRTQYF. The rearrangement joins TRBV2 to TRBJ2-5; TRBD1 matches 8 bases. Germline values: CDR1 SNHLY, CDR2 FYNNEI. J was trimmed by 7 bases and V by 7 bases; bases with no gene match: 8. This CDR3 is 13 amino acids long.

V is TRBV18 and J is TRBJ2-5; D possibly uses TRBD1 or TRBD2 (5 bases each). Germline values: CDR1 KGHSH, CDR2 LQKENI. The CDR3 sequence is 13 residues long. The V end was cut by 4 bases, the J end by 2 bases, with 8 bases between. Here the CDR3 DNA reads TGTGCCAGCTCACAGGGACGGCAAGAGACCCAGTACTTC. Translation: CASSQGRQETQYF.

This clone was seen just once. J is TRBJ2-7 and V is TRBV27, with D uncertain. Germline CDR1 and CDR2: MNHEY and SMNVEV (reference sequence). This CDR3 comprises 15 residues. Trimming stripped 2 bases from V and 0 bases from J, with 11 bases between. The CDR3 DNA reads as TGTGCCAGCAGTTTAGGTATCGACCTCTCCTACGAGCAGTACTTC. It codes for CASSLGIDLSYEQYF.

CDR3: CASSVLDREGNSPLHF. For the CDR3, the DNA is TGTGCCAGCAGCGTCCTGGACAGGGAAGGAAATTCACCCCTCCACTTT. The chain recombines TRBV9 with TRBJ1-6; 8 nucleotides line up with TRBD1. Germline loops: CDR1 SGDLS, CDR2 YYNGEE. The J segment lost 7 bases and the V segment lost 2 bases, leaving 8 bases of the junction unmatched. This CDR3 has 16 amino acids.

A word on this clone: The same CDR3 is also encoded by other DNA sequences in this sample. This chain links TRBV7-3 with TRBJ1-1; D call uncertain. This CDR3 region has 13 residues. Trimming pared 0 bases from V and 1 base from J, leaving 3 bases between. Looked up from germline, CDR1 is SGHTA and CDR2 is FQGTGA. CDR3 sequence: CASSLTRNTEAFF. The CDR3 region has the DNA TGTGCCAGCAGCTTAACCAGGAACACTGAAGCTTTCTTT. Complete variable domain (other parts from reference TRBV7-3 and TRBJ1-1): GAGVSQTPSNKVTEKGKYVELRCDPISGHTALYWYRQSLGQGPEFLIYFQGTGAADDSGLPNDRFFAVRPEGSVSTLKIQRTERGDSAVYLCASSLTRNTEAFFGQGTRLTVV.

J is TRBJ1-6 and V is TRBV9, with D tentatively TRBD1 (5 bases). Germline assignment: CDR1 SGDLS and CDR2 YYNGEE. The V end lost 0 bases, the J end lost 6 bases, and 10 bases lay between the germline ends. The CDR3 length is 15 residues. The chain's CDR3 is CASSVDPGINSPLHF. For the CDR3, the DNA is TGTGCCAGCAGCGTAGATCCAGGGATTAATTCACCCCTCCACTTT.

The CDR3 bases are TGTGCCAGCAGCGGGGGGCGCGCCTATGGCTACACCTTC. Translation gives CASSGGRAYGYTF. The chain employs TRBV6-5 and TRBJ1-2, with a tentative D call TRBD1 (6 bases). From germline, CDR1 is MNHEY and CDR2 SVGAGI. This CDR3 comprises 13 residues. The ends were cut back, 6 bases at V and 4 bases at J, with 12 bases in the middle.

The chain recombines TRBV14 with TRBJ2-3; no definite D call. Germline assignment: CDR1 SGHDN and CDR2 FVKESK. The CDR3 sequence is 18 residues long. V dropped 0 bases and J dropped 2 bases, with 18 bases sitting between them. CDR3 coding DNA: TGTGCCAGCAGCCAAGAGGCAATAACAGACCCTTTCACAGATACGCAGTATTTT. Translation gives CASSQEAITDPFTDTQYF.